This T cell receptor beta chain was recorded in a study of CD8 T cells in ankylosing spondylitis. On this clonotype: Its specificity is not known.

The study, taken as a whole, reports: There was reportedly significant enrichment of clones that were disease-linked in matched ankylosing spondylitis synovial fluid. Relatively rare in peripheral blood, disease-linked clones were also CD8+. Made up of 7 to 9 highly homologous variants, a TCR beta motif appeared characteristic of ankylosing spondylitis blood.

Germline V gene lookup returns CDR1 SQVTM and CDR2 ANQGSEA. CDR3 size: 15 residues. V shed 7 bases, J shed 6 bases, and the junction held 10 bases outside the gene matches. Quantitative 5'-RACE with molecular barcodes produced the TCR beta libraries. From the 5' RACE reads, TCRdb called clonotypes with MiXCR, one entry per CDR3 protein. This sample has a few hundred thousand distinct CDR3 sequences, with roughly a quarter found just once. The chain carries TRBV29-1 and TRBJ2-2; the match to TRBD2 covers 11 bases. Sequenced input: blood, either unsorted or a sorted T cell fraction (not recorded which). The receptor was derived from a male donor with ankylosing spondylitis or in good health (not recorded which). The CDR3 DNA sequence: TGCAGCGCCGGCCCCGGGACTAGCGGCTCCGGGGAGCTGTTTTTT. It codes for CSAGPGTSGSGELFF.